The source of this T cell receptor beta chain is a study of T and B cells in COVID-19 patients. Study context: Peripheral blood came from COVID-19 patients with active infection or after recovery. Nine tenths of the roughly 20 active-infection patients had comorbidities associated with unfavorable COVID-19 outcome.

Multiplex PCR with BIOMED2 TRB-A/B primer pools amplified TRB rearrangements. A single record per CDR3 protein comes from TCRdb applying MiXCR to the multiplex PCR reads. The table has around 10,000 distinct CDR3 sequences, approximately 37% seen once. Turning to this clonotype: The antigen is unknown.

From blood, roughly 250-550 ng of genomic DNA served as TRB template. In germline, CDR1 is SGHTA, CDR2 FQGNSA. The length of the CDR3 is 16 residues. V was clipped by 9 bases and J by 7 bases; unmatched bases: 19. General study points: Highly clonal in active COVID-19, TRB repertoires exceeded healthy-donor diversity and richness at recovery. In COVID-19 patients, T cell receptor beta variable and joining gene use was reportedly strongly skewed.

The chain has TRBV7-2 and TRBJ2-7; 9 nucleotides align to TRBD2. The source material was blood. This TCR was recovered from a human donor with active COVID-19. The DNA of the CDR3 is TGTGCCAGTCTAAGTGGGGCTAGCGGGGTAGGGAGGGAGCAGTACTTC. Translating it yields CASLSGASGVGREQYF. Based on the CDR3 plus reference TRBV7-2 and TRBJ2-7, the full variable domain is GAGVSQSPSNKVTEKGKDVELRCDPISGHTALYWYRQSLGQGLEFLIYFQGNSAPDKSGLPSDRFSAERTGGSVSTLTIQRTQQEDSAVYLCASLSGASGVGREQYFGPGTRLTVT.